This TCR beta chain is from a study of blood T cells in healthy people across ages. The CDR3 sequence is 14 residues long. Germline CDR1 reads SQVTM; CDR2 reads ANQGSEA. V was pared by 8 bases and J by 4 bases, with 18 bases between. For the second PCR, which ran for 7 to 11 cycles, a sample-barcoded 5' primer and a J-beta primer mix were used. Through a template-switch adaptor with 12 random nucleotides, each cDNA molecule received a tag. One entry per CDR3 protein, called by TCRdb with MiXCR from the 5' RACE reads. The table shows 1.5 million to 2 million distinct CDR3 sequences, with more than 35% occurring only once.

This receptor was identified in a human donor in good health. The source material was blood. The chain is built from TRBV29-1 and TRBJ1-3, with D hard to call. CDR3 in amino acids: CSFYDSEEGNTIYF. CDR3 coding DNA: TGCAGCTTCTATGATTCAGAGGAGGGAAACACCATATATTTT. Drawing the rest from reference TRBV29-1 and TRBJ1-3, the complete variable domain is SAVISQKPSRDICQRGTSLTIQCQVDSQVTMMFWYRQQPGQSLTLIATANQGSEATYESGFVIDKFPISRPNLTFSTLTVSNMSPEDSSIYLCSFYDSEEGNTIYFGEGSWLTVV.